What follows are 21 T cell receptor beta chains derived from one specimen sequenced in a study of OX40 agonist ivuxolimab in advanced cancers. The repertoire was sequenced with immunoSEQ multiplex PCR; TCRdb's copy has only in-frame clones and lacks some. Among tens of thousands of clones listed, roughly 89% were seen once. The sample was CD4+ or CD8+ T cells sorted from blood, taken in a trial of the OX40 agonist ivuxolimab. These receptors all come from an adult with an advanced solid tumor such as melanoma, head and neck, liver or kidney cancer.

This clone was seen just once. The J gene is TRBJ2-7, the V gene TRBV19, with 8 nucleotides matching TRBD1. The germline V gene encodes CDR1 LNHDA and CDR2 SQIVND (reference sequence). J lost 1 base, V lost 10 bases, and 9 bases had no gene match. The CDR3 has 14 residues. The CDR3 loop is CATRQGPLSYEQYF. CDR3 sequence (DNA): TGTGCCACCCGACAGGGGCCCCTTTCCTACGAGCAGTACTTC. Together with reference TRBV19 and TRBJ2-7, the CDR3 gives the full variable domain: DGGITQSPKYLFRKEGQNVTLSCEQNLNHDAMYWYRQDPGQGLRLIYYSQIVNDFQKGDIAEGYSVSREKKESFPLTVTSAQKNPTAFYLCATRQGPLSYEQYFGPGTRLTVT.

The chain links TRBV5-6 to TRBJ2-1; 7 bases match TRBD2. The CDR3 covers 13 residues. Per germline, CDR1 SGHDT and CDR2 YYEEEE. Trimming took 3 bases from V and 8 from J; bases not matched to a gene: 5. CDR3 region: CASSSRTRDEQFF. The CDR3 nucleotides read TGTGCCAGCAGCTCGCGGACTAGAGATGAGCAGTTCTTC.

This chain uses TRBV28 with TRBJ1-1; D might be TRBD1 (6 bases). CDR3 length equals 15 residues. Germline CDR1 reads MDHEN; CDR2 reads SYDVKM. V was shortened by 4 bases and J by 5 bases, with 17 bases between the two germline ends. CDR3 loop: CASSWTTGPSTEAFF. The CDR3 nucleotides are TGTGCCAGCAGTTGGACGACAGGTCCTTCTACTGAAGCTTTCTTT.

The chain employs TRBV18 and TRBJ1-3; 9 nucleotides line up with TRBD1. Germline CDR1 KGHSH, CDR2 LQKENI. The length of the CDR3 is 15 residues. The V segment lost 6 bases and the J segment 7 bases; nucleotides outside the gene matches: 10. CDR3 bases: TGTGCCAGCTCGGGGACAGGGCGGCGGAGGAACACCATATATTTT. This translates into CASSGTGRRRNTIYF.

The V call is TRBV6-6, the J call TRBJ2-1, with 8 positions matching TRBD2. The CDR3 consists of 16 residues. Germline loops: CDR1 MNHNY, CDR2 SVGAGI (reference sequence). V was pared by 7 bases and J by 5 bases, with 13 bases of the junction left unmatched. The CDR3 is CASNNQRERWDNEQFF. The DNA for the CDR3 is TGTGCCAGCAATAATCAGCGGGAGAGGTGGGACAATGAGCAGTTCTTC.

The chain employs TRBV28 and TRBJ1-2; D perhaps matches TRBD1 (5 bases). The germline V and J ends were trimmed by 6 bases and 7 bases, with 12 bases remaining between them. CDR3 length equals 12 residues. Looked up from germline, CDR1 is MDHEN and CDR2 is SYDVKM. CDR3 DNA sequence: TGTGCCAGCAGCCCGTCGGGGGGTGGCTACACCTTC. Translating it yields CASSPSGGGYTF.

V and J are TRBV7-2 and TRBJ2-2; D uncertain. This CDR3 has 13 amino acids. The V end lost 2 bases, the J end lost 6 bases, and 7 bases lay between the germline ends. CDR1 is SGHTA and CDR2 is FQGNSA in the germline V gene. DNA of the CDR3: TGTGCCAGCAGCTTACCCGGGCCCGGGGAGCTGTTTTTT. It translates to CASSLPGPGELFF.

This chain links TRBV15 with TRBJ1-2; maybe TRBD1 (5 bases). V was clipped by 6 bases and J by 4 bases, with 15 bases between them. The CDR3 covers 14 residues. CDR1 and CDR2 (germline): LNHNV, YYDKDF (reference sequence). CDR3: CATSGTVNGYGYTF. CDR3 bases: TGTGCCACCAGTGGGACCGTTAATGGCTATGGCTACACCTTC. Supplemented by reference TRBV15 and TRBJ1-2, the full variable domain reads DAMVIQNPRYQVTQFGKPVTLSCSQTLNHNVMYWYQQKSSQAPKLLFHYYDKDFNNEADTPDNFQSRRPNTSFCFLDIRSPGLGDTAMYLCATSGTVNGYGYTFGSGTRLTVV.

The chain carries TRBV7-2 and TRBJ2-3; D is perhaps TRBD1 (6 bases). There are 14 residues in the CDR3. V lost 5 bases and J 3 bases, leaving 12 bases between the germline ends. CDR1 is SGHTA, CDR2 FQGNSA, per germline. For the CDR3, the DNA is TGTGCCAGCAGCGGGGGCATGGGAACAGATACGCAGTATTTT. The encoded protein is CASSGGMGTDTQYF.

In its sample, this clone was seen once. V and J are TRBV6-5 and TRBJ2-1; D is ambiguous. Germline V gene lookup returns CDR1 MNHEY and CDR2 SVGAGI. The CDR3 runs to 16 residues. V dropped 0 bases and J dropped 9 bases, with 18 bases sitting between them. Here the CDR3 reads CASSYSRQLRVSEQFF. The CDR3 nucleotides read TGTGCCAGCAGTTACTCGAGGCAGTTAAGGGTTAGTGAGCAGTTCTTC.

The chain couples TRBV5-1 to TRBJ2-7; TRBD1 aligns across 9 bases. This CDR3 region has 15 residues. Germline V CDR1 and CDR2: SGHRS, YFSETQ. Germline trimming cut 4 bases from V and 1 base from J; bases unmatched to any gene: 6. CDR3 amino acids: CASSTGTGLSYEQYF. The CDR3 DNA follows: TGCGCCAGCAGCACCGGGACAGGGCTTTCCTACGAGCAGTACTTC.

The V gene is TRBV18, the J gene TRBJ2-7, with D perhaps being TRBD1 or TRBD2 (6 bases each). Trimming took 3 bases from V and 2 from J, leaving 11 bases between them. The CDR3 spans 14 residues. Germline CDR1 KGHSH, CDR2 LQKENI. CDR3 sequence reads: CASSPGGRPYEQYF. CDR3 nucleotide sequence: TGTGCCAGCTCACCTGGGGGGCGGCCCTACGAGCAGTACTTC.

In regard to this clone: One junction end disagrees with the germline gene, perhaps due to a read error. This chain links TRBV7-8 with TRBJ2-7; tentatively, D is TRBD1 (5 bases). The CDR3 is 9 amino acids. From germline, CDR1 is SGHVS and CDR2 FQNEAQ. CDR3 in amino acids: CASSLGGPF. The CDR3 DNA reads as TGTGCCAGCAGCTTAGGGGGCCCGTTC.

V usage is TRBV11-2 and J usage is TRBJ2-3; 8 nucleotides match TRBD2. Per germline, CDR1 SGHAT and CDR2 FQNNGV. The CDR3 loop spans 14 amino acids. V lost 4 bases and J lost 5; bases outside the gene matches: 5. The CDR3 loop is CASSSPRGGDTQYF. For the CDR3, the DNA is TGTGCCAGCAGCTCCCCCCGGGGGGGAGATACGCAGTATTTT.

CDR3 sequence reads: CAWSIGGGTEAFF. In DNA, the CDR3 is TGTGCCTGGTCCATAGGAGGTGGCACTGAAGCTTTCTTT. The chain links TRBV30 to TRBJ1-1; D unresolved. CDR1 GTSNPN and CDR2 SVGIG come from the germline V gene (reference sequence). This CDR3 region has 13 residues. The V gene lost 5 bases and the J gene lost 4 bases, with 14 bases spanning the gap.

This clone came up once. The chain joins TRBV6-5 to TRBJ2-1; no reliable D call. This CDR3 contains 13 residues. The V and J ends lost 2 bases and 6 bases respectively, with 8 bases between them. The germline gives CDR1 MNHEY, CDR2 SVGAGI. For the CDR3, the DNA is TGTGCCAGCAGTTACGGAGTCCCCAATGAGCAGTTCTTC. Its protein is CASSYGVPNEQFF.

This clone was seen once. This chain connects TRBV6-5 to TRBJ2-7; D might be TRBD1 (6 bases). Germline V gives CDR1 MNHEY, CDR2 SVGAGI. Trimming took off 0 bases at V and 2 bases at J, with 8 bases between the two ends. This CDR3 has 14 residues. CDR3 coding DNA: TGTGCCAGCAGTTACTCCCGGACAGCCTACGAGCAGTACTTC. Amino acids: CASSYSRTAYEQYF.

V is TRBV19 and J is TRBJ1-5; TRBD1 is a possible D gene (6 bases). V lost 5 bases, J lost 6 bases, and 20 bases lay in between. Looked up from germline, CDR1 is LNHDA and CDR2 is SQIVND (reference sequence). This CDR3 has 16 residues. CDR3 nucleotides: TGTGCCAGTAGTGCCACCGGGACAAAGGGGACTCAGCCCCAGCATTTT. This encodes CASSATGTKGTQPQHF.

V is TRBV6-5 and J is TRBJ1-1; 12 bases match TRBD1. Germline-derived CDR1 and CDR2 are MNHEY and SVGAGI. The CDR3 has 16 amino acids. The V gene end was trimmed by 2 bases and the J gene end by 7 bases; junction bases not matched to a gene: 8. CDR3 protein: CASSYGTGGWEGEAFF. CDR3 in DNA: TGTGCCAGCAGTTACGGGACAGGGGGCTGGGAGGGTGAAGCTTTCTTT.

J is TRBJ2-5 and V is TRBV11-2; 10 nucleotides agree with TRBD1. The V segment lost 5 bases and the J segment 4 bases; nucleotides outside the gene matches: 10. The CDR3 has 16 residues. Germline V gives CDR1 SGHAT, CDR2 FQNNGV. The CDR3 DNA reads as TGTGCCAGCAGCCCACGGACAGGGGGAAGAGGAGAGACCCAGTACTTC. It codes for CASSPRTGGRGETQYF.

The rearrangement links TRBV30 to TRBJ1-1; no clear D gene. Per the germline V gene, CDR1 is GTSNPN and CDR2 is SVGIG (reference sequence). The V end lost 2 bases, the J end lost 8 bases, and 15 bases lay between the germline ends. This CDR3 region has 13 residues. The DNA for the CDR3 is TGTGCCTGGAGTAAGCTGACGTCAACCGAAGCTTTCTTT. Amino acid sequence: CAWSKLTSTEAFF. The full variable domain, its missing parts supplied by reference TRBV30 and TRBJ1-1, is SQTIHQWPATLVQPVGSPLSLECTVEGTSNPNLYWYRQAAGRGLQLLFYSVGIGQISSEVPQNLSASRPQDRQFILSSKKLLLSDSGFYLCAWSKLTSTEAFFGQGTRLTVV.